Sequencing of this T cell receptor (beta chain) was carried out in a study of regulatory T cells in long-lasting Graves disease. Turning to the study itself: It was over 5 years of antithyroid drugs, with positive TSH receptor antibodies, that meant persistent Graves' disease. Whole-study findings and limits: Persistent Graves' disease cases displayed lower TCR diversity than newly diagnosed ones.

Stated time point: persistent/refractory GD, antithyroid drugs over 5 years with positive TRAb. Preparation of the TCR library used RNA extracted from PBMCs. A word on this clonotype: The target antigen is unknown.

Trimming cost V 6 bases and J 8 bases; bases outside gene matches: 15. The germline gives CDR1 SNHLY, CDR2 FYNNEI. There are 17 residues in the CDR3. Combining iRepertoire HTBI primers with Arm-PCR of CDR3 regions, the authors built TCR beta libraries. Each CDR3 protein is one row after TCRdb ran MiXCR on the multiplex PCR reads. The table includes 500,000 to 800,000 distinct CDR3 sequences, approximately 31% detected once. This sequence originates from a female donor with Graves disease. V usage is TRBV2 and J usage is TRBJ2-3, with 12 positions matching TRBD2. The source material was peripheral blood mononuclear cells (PBMCs), sampled when the disease was refractory, from a patient treated with antithyroid drugs. CDR3 sequence reads: CASRDPLLAGGPGTQYF. The CDR3 DNA reads TGTGCCAGCAGAGACCCTTTACTAGCGGGAGGCCCCGGTACGCAGTATTTT. Filled out from reference TRBV2 and TRBJ2-3, the complete variable domain reads EPEVTQTPSHQVTQMGQEVILRCVPISNHLYFYWYRQILGQKVEFLVSFYNNEISEKSEIFDDQFSVERPDGSNFTLKIRSTKLEDSAMYFCASRDPLLAGGPGTQYFGPGTRLTVL.